These 15 T cell receptor beta chains originate from one sample sequenced in a study of beta chain features in type 1 diabetes. For these TCRs, the target antigens are not known. Sequencing targeted expressed TCRB transcripts, as all isolated RNA had been reverse transcribed. The table came from immunoSEQ multiplex PCR; TCRdb's copy has only in-frame clones and leaves some out. Seen here are approximately 170,000 clones, about 7.8% observed once, and the top ten hold more than 0.75%. Study-level results: Type 1 diabetes patients showed a moderate but significant shortening of TCRB CDR3s in all four CD4+ subsets.

Material for sequencing was central memory CD4+ T cells from blood. These receptors all stem from a woman in her 40s with type 1 diabetes.

This clone appeared a few times. The chain uses TRBV7-8 and TRBJ1-5; 11 positions agree with TRBD1. Germline loops: CDR1 SGHVS, CDR2 FQNEAQ. The CDR3 runs to 16 residues. J lost 3 bases, V lost 5 bases, and 6 bases had no gene match. CDR3 coding DNA: TGTGCCAGCAGCCCCGGACAGGGGGCAAACAATCAGCCCCAGCATTTT. Translated: CASSPGQGANNQPQHF.

This clone was detected a few times. This rearrangement joins TRBV4-2 to TRBJ1-1; D may be TRBD1 (6 bases). With 4 bases removed from V and 6 bases from J, the gap between germline ends came to 12 bases. The length of the CDR3 is 13 residues. CDR1 and CDR2 from the germline V gene are LGHNA and YNFKEQ. Written as DNA, the CDR3 is TGTGCCAGCAGCCTAAACAGGGACGCTGAAGCTTTCTTT. Amino acid sequence: CASSLNRDAEAFF.

This chain links TRBV6-6 with TRBJ1-2, with D unclear. This CDR3 spans 15 amino acids. The V gene lost 2 bases and the J gene lost 3 bases, with 13 bases spanning the gap. Germline assignment: CDR1 MNHNY and CDR2 SVGAGI (reference sequence). This CDR3 is CASSYGNDGDYGYTF. In nucleotides, the CDR3 is TGTGCCAGCAGTTACGGCAATGACGGAGACTATGGCTACACCTTC.

V is TRBV5-1 and J is TRBJ1-1; D remains ambiguous. The CDR3 is made up of 11 amino acids. Germline loops: CDR1 SGHRS, CDR2 YFSETQ. V was shortened by 9 bases and J by 9 bases, with 15 bases between the two germline ends. The chain's CDR3 is CATTIGYKAFF. As DNA, the CDR3 is TGCGCCACCACTATTGGGTACAAAGCTTTCTTT.

This clone was detected a few times. The chain recombines TRBV4-3 with TRBJ2-3; tentatively, D is TRBD2 (5 bases). Trimming removed 1 base from V and 1 base from J, with 12 bases in between. The CDR3 loop spans 16 amino acids. CDR1 is LGHNA and CDR2 is YSLEER in the germline V gene. CDR3: CASSQARTARTDTQYF. The CDR3 DNA sequence: TGCGCCAGCAGCCAAGCCCGGACTGCCCGCACAGATACGCAGTATTTT.

There are many counts of this clone. The V call is TRBV27, the J call TRBJ2-2; 9 bases line up with TRBD2. Germline V gene data show CDR1 as MNHEY and CDR2 as SMNVEV (reference sequence). Germline trimming cut 3 bases from V and 3 bases from J; bases unmatched to any gene: 2. The CDR3 runs to 15 residues. In DNA, the CDR3 is TGTGCCAGCAGTTTCGCGGGGGGGTACACCGGGGAGCTGTTTTTT. It specifies CASSFAGGYTGELFF.

This clone was seen ten or more times. The chain recombines TRBV28 with TRBJ2-7; D unresolved. The CDR3 runs 12 residues. V was cut by 3 bases and J by 6 bases, with 9 bases left in between. The germline CDR1 and CDR2 sequences are MDHEN and SYDVKM. This CDR3 is CASSLWAGEQYF. The CDR3 nucleotides are TGTGCCAGCAGTTTGTGGGCCGGCGAGCAGTACTTC.

This clone has only a few counts. This chain connects TRBV9 to TRBJ2-7; D might be TRBD2 (6 bases). CDR1 SGDLS and CDR2 YYNGEE come from the germline V gene. V was clipped by 0 bases and J by 6 bases, with 10 bases between them. The CDR3 contains 13 residues. CDR3 protein: CASSVAWDSEQYF. CDR3 bases: TGTGCCAGCAGCGTAGCTTGGGACTCCGAGCAGTACTTC. Looking up the rest from reference TRBV9 and TRBJ2-7 gives the full variable domain: DSGVTQTPKHLITATGQRVTLRCSPRSGDLSVYWYQQSLDQGLQFLIQYYNGEERAKGNILERFSAQQFPDLHSELNLSSLELGDSALYFCASSVAWDSEQYFGPGTRLTVT.

The CDR3 DNA sequence: TGTGCCAGCAGCTTAGTGCGGTACGAGCAGTACTTC. Its translation is CASSLVRYEQYF. The chain has TRBV7-8 and TRBJ2-7; no definite D call. V lost 1 base, J lost 4 bases, and 5 bases lay in between. The germline gives CDR1 SGHVS, CDR2 FQNEAQ. This CDR3 region has 12 residues.

This clone occurred a few times. As DNA, the CDR3 is TGCGCCAGCAGCTTAGGCCACGGGGATGAAAAACTGTTTTTT. It is translated as CASSLGHGDEKLFF. This chain joins TRBV5-1 and TRBJ1-4; D not certain. Trimming removed 2 bases at V and 6 bases at J, with 11 bases between. The CDR3 length is 14 residues. Germline assignment: CDR1 SGHRS and CDR2 YFSETQ.

The chain joins TRBV5-1 to TRBJ1-1; 7 bases map to TRBD1. V was clipped by 1 base and J by 11 bases; unmatched bases: 2. The CDR3 loop spans 11 amino acids. From germline, CDR1 is SGHRS and CDR2 YFSETQ. The CDR3 DNA follows: TGCGCCAGCAGCTTGACAGGGGAGGCTTTCTTT. Protein sequence: CASSLTGEAFF.

This clone has just a few counts. The chain carries TRBV7-3 and TRBJ2-7; 7 nucleotides align to TRBD2. Germline CDR1 is SGHTA and CDR2 is FQGTGA. Unmatched junction bases numbered 4, after V lost 5 bases and J lost 3 bases. The CDR3 runs to 13 residues. The CDR3 protein is CASSPPGGYEQYF. The CDR3 DNA is TGTGCCAGCAGCCCACCGGGGGGCTACGAGCAGTACTTC.

This clone was seen more than once but under ten times. The chain carries TRBV4-3 and TRBJ2-5; TRBD1 is a possible D gene (5 bases). The CDR3 contains 15 residues. Between the trimmed V and J ends, which lost 2 bases and 2 bases, there was a span of 12 bases. Looked up from germline, CDR1 is LGHNA and CDR2 is YSLEER. The CDR3 bases are TGCGCCAGCAGCCAAACTCTAAACAGGCAAGAGACCCAGTACTTC. Its translation: CASSQTLNRQETQYF.

The table lists this clone with a few counts. The chain joins TRBV5-1 to TRBJ1-2, with D perhaps matching TRBD1 (5 bases). The germline gives CDR1 SGHRS, CDR2 YFSETQ. V dropped 4 bases and J dropped 8 bases, with 24 bases sitting between them. The CDR3 sequence is 16 residues long. CDR3 DNA: TGCGCCAGCAGCCTGGACATCCCGTTGTCATCGAAGGGCTACACCTTC. It translates to CASSLDIPLSSKGYTF. The full variable domain, with the rest looked up from reference TRBV5-1 and TRBJ1-2, is KAGVTQTPRYLIKTRGQQVTLSCSPISGHRSVSWYQQTPGQGLQFLFEYFSETQRNKGNFPGRFSGRQFSNSRSEMNVSTLELGDSALYLCASSLDIPLSSKGYTFGSGTRLTVV.

This clone was seen a few times. The chain has TRBV2 and TRBJ2-4, with a possible D match to TRBD2 (5 bases). Looked up from germline, CDR1 is SNHLY and CDR2 is FYNNEI. V was cut by 6 bases and J by 3 bases, with 15 bases left in between. The CDR3 has 15 residues. This chain's CDR3 is CASRPDSGYKNIQYF. Written as DNA, the CDR3 is TGTGCCAGCAGACCGGACTCCGGCTACAAAAACATTCAGTACTTC.